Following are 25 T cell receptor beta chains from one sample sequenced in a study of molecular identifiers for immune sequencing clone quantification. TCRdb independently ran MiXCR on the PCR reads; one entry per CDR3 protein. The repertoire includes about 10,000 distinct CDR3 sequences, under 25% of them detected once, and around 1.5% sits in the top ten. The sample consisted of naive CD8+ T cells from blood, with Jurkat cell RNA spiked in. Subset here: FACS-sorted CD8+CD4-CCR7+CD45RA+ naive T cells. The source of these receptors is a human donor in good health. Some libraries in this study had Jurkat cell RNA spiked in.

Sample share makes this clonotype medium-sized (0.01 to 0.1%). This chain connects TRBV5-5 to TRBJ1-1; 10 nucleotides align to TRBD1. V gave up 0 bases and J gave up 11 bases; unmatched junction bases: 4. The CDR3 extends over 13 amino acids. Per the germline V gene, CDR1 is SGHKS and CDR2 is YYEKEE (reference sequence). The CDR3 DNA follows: TGTGCCAGCAGCTTGGGGGACAGGGGAGCCGCTTTCTTT. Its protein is CASSLGDRGAAFF.

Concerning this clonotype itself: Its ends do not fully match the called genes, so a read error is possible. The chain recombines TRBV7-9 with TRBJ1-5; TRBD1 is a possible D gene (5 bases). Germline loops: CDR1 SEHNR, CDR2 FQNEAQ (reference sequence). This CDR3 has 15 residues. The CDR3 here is CASSLVSGENRPQHF. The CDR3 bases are TGTGCCAGCAGCTTAGTTTCGGGGGAAAATCGGCCCCAGCATTTT.

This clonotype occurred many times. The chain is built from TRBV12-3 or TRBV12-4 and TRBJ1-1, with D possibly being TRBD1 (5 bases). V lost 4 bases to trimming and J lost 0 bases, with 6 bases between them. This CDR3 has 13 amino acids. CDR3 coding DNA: TGTGCCAGCAGTTGGGGGATGAACACTGAAGCTTTCTTT. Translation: CASSWGMNTEAFF.

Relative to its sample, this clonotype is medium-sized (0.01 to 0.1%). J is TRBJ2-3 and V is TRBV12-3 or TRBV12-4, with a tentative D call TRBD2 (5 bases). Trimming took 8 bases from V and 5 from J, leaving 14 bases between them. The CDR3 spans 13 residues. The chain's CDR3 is CASGGLQGDTQYF. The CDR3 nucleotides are TGTGCCAGCGGCGGGCTCCAAGGAGATACGCAGTATTTT.

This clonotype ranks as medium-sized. CDR3 loop: CASSLWDGETQYF. CDR3 nucleotide sequence: TGTGCCAGCAGCTTGTGGGATGGGGAGACCCAGTACTTC. The chain has TRBV7-2 and TRBJ2-5, with D unclear. Trimming stripped 3 bases from V and 5 bases from J, with 10 bases between. The CDR3 consists of 13 residues. Germline CDR1 and CDR2: SGHTA and FQGNSA.

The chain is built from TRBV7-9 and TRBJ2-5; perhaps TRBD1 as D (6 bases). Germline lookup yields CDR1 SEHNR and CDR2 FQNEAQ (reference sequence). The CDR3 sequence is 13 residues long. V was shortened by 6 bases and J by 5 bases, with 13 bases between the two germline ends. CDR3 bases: TGTGCCAGCAGTCAAGGGGGTACGGAGACCCAGTACTTC. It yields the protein CASSQGGTETQYF. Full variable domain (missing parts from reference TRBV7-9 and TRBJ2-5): DTGVSQNPRHKITKRGQNVTFRCDPISEHNRLYWYRQTLGQGPEFLTYFQNEAQLEKSRLLSDRFSAERPKGSFSTLEIQRTEQGDSAMYLCASSQGGTETQYFGPGTRLLVL.

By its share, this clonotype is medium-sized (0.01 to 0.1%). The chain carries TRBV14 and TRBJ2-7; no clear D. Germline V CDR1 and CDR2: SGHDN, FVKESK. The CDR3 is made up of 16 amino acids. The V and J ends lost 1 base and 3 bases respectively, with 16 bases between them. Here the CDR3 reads CASSQVGSFSNYEQYF. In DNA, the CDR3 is TGTGCCAGCAGCCAAGTTGGGTCTTTCAGCAACTACGAGCAGTACTTC.

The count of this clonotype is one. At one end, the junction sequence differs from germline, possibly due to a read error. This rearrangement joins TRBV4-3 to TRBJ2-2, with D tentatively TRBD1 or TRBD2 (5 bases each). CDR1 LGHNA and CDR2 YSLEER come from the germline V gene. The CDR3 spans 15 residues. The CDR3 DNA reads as TGCGCCAGCAGCCCGGGGACCCCGAACACCGGGGAGCGGTTTTTT. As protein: CASSPGTPNTGERFF.

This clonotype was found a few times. The CDR3 coding sequence is TGTGCCAGCAGCCCCGGCTGGAGCACAGATACGCAGTATTTT. Translating gives CASSPGWSTDTQYF. This rearrangement joins TRBV14 to TRBJ2-3; no reliable D call. CDR1 and CDR2 (germline): SGHDN, FVKESK. The CDR3 loop spans 14 amino acids. The V and J ends lost 4 bases and 0 bases respectively, with 8 bases between them.

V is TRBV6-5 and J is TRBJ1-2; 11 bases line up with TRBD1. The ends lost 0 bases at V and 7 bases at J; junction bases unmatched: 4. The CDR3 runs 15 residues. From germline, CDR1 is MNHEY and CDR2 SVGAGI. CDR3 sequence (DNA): TGTGCCAGCAGTTACTCGGGACAGGGGGGCTGTGGCTACACCTTC. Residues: CASSYSGQGGCGYTF.

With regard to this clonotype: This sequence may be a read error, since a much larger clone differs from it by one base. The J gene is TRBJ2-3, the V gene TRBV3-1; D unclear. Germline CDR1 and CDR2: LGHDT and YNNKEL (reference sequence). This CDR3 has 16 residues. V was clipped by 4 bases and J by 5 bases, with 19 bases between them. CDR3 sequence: CASSRDEHPLGDTQYF. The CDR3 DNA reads TGTGCCAGCAGCCGAGATGAACACCCACTGGGAGATACGCAGTATTTT.

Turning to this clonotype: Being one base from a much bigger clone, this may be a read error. CDR3 loop: CASSQDFVGTSGQEAQYF. The CDR3 coding sequence is TGTGCCAGCAGCCAAGATTTCGTAGGGACTAGCGGACAAGAGGCCCAGTACTTC. The chain employs TRBV3-1 and TRBJ2-5, with 11 bases fitting TRBD2. The germline CDR1 and CDR2 sequences are LGHDT and YNNKEL (reference sequence). This CDR3 comprises 18 residues.

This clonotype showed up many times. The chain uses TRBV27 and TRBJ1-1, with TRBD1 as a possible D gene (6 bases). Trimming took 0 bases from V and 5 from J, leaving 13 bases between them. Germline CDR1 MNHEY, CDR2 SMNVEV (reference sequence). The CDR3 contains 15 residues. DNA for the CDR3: TGTGCCAGCAGTTTATCCCTGACAGGCGCGACTGAAGCTTTCTTT. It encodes CASSLSLTGATEAFF.

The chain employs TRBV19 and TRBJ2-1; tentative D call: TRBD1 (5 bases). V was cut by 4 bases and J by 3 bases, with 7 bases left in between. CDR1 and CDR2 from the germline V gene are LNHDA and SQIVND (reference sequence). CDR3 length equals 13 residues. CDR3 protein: CASSKGIYNEQFF. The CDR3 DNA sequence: TGTGCCAGTAGTAAGGGGATCTACAATGAGCAGTTCTTC.

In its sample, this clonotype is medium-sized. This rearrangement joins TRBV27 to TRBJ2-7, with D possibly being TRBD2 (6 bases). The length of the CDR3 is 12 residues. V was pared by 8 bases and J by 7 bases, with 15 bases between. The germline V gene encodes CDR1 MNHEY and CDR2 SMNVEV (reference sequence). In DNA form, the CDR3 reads TGTGCCAGCGGGAGGCCTGGTGGAGAGCAGTACTTC. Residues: CASGRPGGEQYF.

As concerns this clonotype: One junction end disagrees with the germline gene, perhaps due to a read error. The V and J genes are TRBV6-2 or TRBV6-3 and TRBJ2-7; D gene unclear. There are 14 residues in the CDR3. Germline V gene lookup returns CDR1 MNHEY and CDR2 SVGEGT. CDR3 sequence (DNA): TGTGCCGGCAGTTACTCCGGGCCGTCCTACGAGCAGTACTTC. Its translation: CAGSYSGPSYEQYF.

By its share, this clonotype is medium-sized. CDR3: CASSPKTGEETQYF. The CDR3 DNA sequence: TGTGCCAGCAGCCCCAAGACAGGGGAGGAGACCCAGTACTTC. The V call is TRBV7-9, the J call TRBJ2-5, with TRBD1 matching over 8 bases. The ends lost 5 bases at V and 5 bases at J; junction bases unmatched: 7. The germline V gene encodes CDR1 SEHNR and CDR2 FQNEAQ (reference sequence). This CDR3 comprises 14 residues.

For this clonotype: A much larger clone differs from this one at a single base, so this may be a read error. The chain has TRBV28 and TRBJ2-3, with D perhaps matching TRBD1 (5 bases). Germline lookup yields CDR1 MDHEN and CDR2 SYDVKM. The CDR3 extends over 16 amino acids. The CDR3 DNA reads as TGTGCCAGCAGTTCCCCATCCGGCAGGGCCACATATACGCAGTATTTT. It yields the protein CASSSPSGRATYTQYF.

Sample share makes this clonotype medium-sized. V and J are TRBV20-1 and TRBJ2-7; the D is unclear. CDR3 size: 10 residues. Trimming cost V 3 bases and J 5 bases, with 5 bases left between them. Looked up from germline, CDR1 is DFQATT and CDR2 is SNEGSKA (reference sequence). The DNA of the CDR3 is TGCAGTGCTAGGGCCCACGAGCAGTACTTC. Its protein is CSARAHEQYF.

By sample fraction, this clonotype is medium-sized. CDR3: CASSQIFTTTVAFF. The CDR3, as DNA: TGTGCCAGCAGTCAAATCTTTACCACCACAGTAGCTTTCTTT. V is TRBV27 and J is TRBJ1-1; D uncertain. Germline-derived CDR1 and CDR2 are MNHEY and SMNVEV (reference sequence). Trimming removed 5 bases at V and 10 bases at J, with 20 bases between. The CDR3 has 14 amino acids.

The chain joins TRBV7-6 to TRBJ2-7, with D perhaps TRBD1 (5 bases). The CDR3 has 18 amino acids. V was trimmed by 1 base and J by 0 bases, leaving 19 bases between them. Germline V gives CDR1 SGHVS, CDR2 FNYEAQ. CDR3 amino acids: CASSLGAPGIAISYEQYF. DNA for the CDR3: TGTGCCAGCAGCTTAGGGGCCCCAGGGATCGCAATCTCCTACGAGCAGTACTTC.

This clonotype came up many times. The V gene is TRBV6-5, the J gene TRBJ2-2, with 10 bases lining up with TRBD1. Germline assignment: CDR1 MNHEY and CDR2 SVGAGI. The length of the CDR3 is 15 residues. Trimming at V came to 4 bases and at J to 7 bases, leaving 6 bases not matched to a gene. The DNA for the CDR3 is TGTGCCAGCAGTTGGGGACAGGGGACGAGCGGGGAGCTGTTTTTT. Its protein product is CASSWGQGTSGELFF.

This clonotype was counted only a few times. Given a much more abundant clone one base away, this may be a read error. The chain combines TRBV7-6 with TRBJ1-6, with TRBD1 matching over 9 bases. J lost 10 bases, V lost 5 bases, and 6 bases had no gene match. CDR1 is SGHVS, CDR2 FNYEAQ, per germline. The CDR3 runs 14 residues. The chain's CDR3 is CASSITGGESPLHF. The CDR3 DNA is TGTGCCAGCAGCATAACAGGGGGCGAGTCACCCCTCCACTTT.

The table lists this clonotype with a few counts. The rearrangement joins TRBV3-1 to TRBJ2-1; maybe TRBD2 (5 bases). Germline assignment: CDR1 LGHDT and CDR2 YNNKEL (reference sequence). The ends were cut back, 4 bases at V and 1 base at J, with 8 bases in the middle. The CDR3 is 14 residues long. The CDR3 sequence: CASSLGVSYNEQFF. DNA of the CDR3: TGTGCCAGCAGCCTGGGAGTATCCTACAATGAGCAGTTCTTC.

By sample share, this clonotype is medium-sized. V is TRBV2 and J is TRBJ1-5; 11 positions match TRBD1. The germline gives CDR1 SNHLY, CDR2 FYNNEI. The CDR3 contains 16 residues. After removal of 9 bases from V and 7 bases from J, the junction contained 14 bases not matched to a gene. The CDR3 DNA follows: TGTGCCAGTAAGAAAGGACAGGGGGCAAATAACCAGCCCCAGCATTTT. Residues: CASKKGQGANNQPQHF.